The 20 T cell receptor beta chains below come from one sample, sequenced in a study of shared clonotypes between healthy human individuals. Naive CD8 cells, CD45RO-negative and positively selected for CCR7, excluded terminally differentiated effector memory CD45RA+ cells. The data were produced by immunoSEQ multiplex PCR, yet TCRdb's version contains in-frame clones alone and is incomplete. The table records about 1.9 million clones, roughly 95% of them present only once. Sequencing input: naive CD8+ T cells from PBMCs. Receptors were obtained from a man between 18 and 35 years old in good health. Some clones in this sample may be carry-over from other donors' samples.

CDR3 sequence: CASSRLSAGGEQYF. CDR3 bases: TGTGCCAGCAGTCGCCTCTCGGCAGGAGGGGAGCAGTACTTC. The chain uses TRBV28 and TRBJ2-7, with D perhaps TRBD2 (6 bases). V gave up 5 bases and J gave up 7 bases, with 18 bases separating them. The CDR3 covers 14 residues. CDR1 is MDHEN and CDR2 is SYDVKM in the germline V gene.

The genes are TRBV6-5 and TRBJ2-1, with D unresolved. V was clipped by 4 bases and J by 5 bases, with 18 bases between them. Germline CDR1 is MNHEY and CDR2 is SVGAGI. CDR3 length: 16 residues. CDR3 DNA: TGTGCCAGCAGTTCCTACCTTGGGGTTATCCACAATGAGCAGTTCTTC. Amino acids: CASSSYLGVIHNEQFF.

The genes are TRBV11-2 and TRBJ2-7; 12 bases fit TRBD2. The CDR3 loop spans 17 amino acids. V shed 0 bases, J shed 5 bases, and the junction held 8 bases outside the gene matches. CDR1 SGHAT and CDR2 FQNNGV come from the germline V gene. In nucleotides, the CDR3 is TGTGCCAGCAGCTTAGAGTGGAGGACTAGCGGGATTCACGAGCAGTACTTC. Amino acids: CASSLEWRTSGIHEQYF.

The DNA for the CDR3 is TGTGCCAGCAGCTCTCCCAGTTCGGACAGTTCACCCCTCCACTTT. It translates to CASSSPSSDSSPLHF. The V call is TRBV6-6, the J call TRBJ1-6; TRBD1 might be the D (6 bases). This CDR3 has 15 amino acids. Trimming shortened V by 6 bases and J by 9 bases, and 18 bases separated the two germline ends. Germline CDR1 MNHNY, CDR2 SVGAGI (reference sequence).

This clone showed up just once. The chain is built from TRBV27 and TRBJ1-5; D may be TRBD1 (5 bases). Germline CDR1 MNHEY, CDR2 SMNVEV (reference sequence). CDR3 length equals 16 residues. V shed 4 bases and J shed 3 bases, with 16 bases lying between them. The CDR3 region is CASSSLTGGPNQPQHF. The CDR3 DNA reads as TGTGCCAGCAGTTCCCTCACGGGGGGTCCCAATCAGCCCCAGCATTTT.

The chain combines TRBV11-1 with TRBJ1-4, with D maybe TRBD1 (6 bases). This CDR3 is 15 amino acids long. V was clipped by 5 bases and J by 11 bases, with 21 bases between them. CDR1 and CDR2 from the germline V gene are SGHAT and FQDESV (reference sequence). For the CDR3, the DNA is TGTGCCAGCAGCCGGAACCGGGACACCGGGCGGAAACTGTTTTTT. Its protein product is CASSRNRDTGRKLFF.

With regard to this clone: The same CDR3 also results from other DNA sequences found in this sample. The chain uses TRBV20-1 and TRBJ1-2; D is uncertain. CDR1 DFQATT and CDR2 SNEGSKA come from the germline V gene (reference sequence). This CDR3 comprises 10 residues. The V end lost 5 bases, the J end lost 3 bases, and 4 bases lay between the germline ends. CDR3 nucleotides: TGCAGTGCTCGGGACTATGGCTACACCTTC. Its translation is CSARDYGYTF.

The sample holds a few counts of this clone. V is TRBV2 and J is TRBJ1-2, with D tentatively TRBD1 (5 bases). Germline V CDR1 and CDR2: SNHLY, FYNNEI. This CDR3 has 11 residues. V was trimmed by 7 bases and J by 7 bases, leaving 10 bases between them. CDR3 DNA sequence: TGTGCCAGCACGGGTGGGGCTGGCTACACCTTC. Translated: CASTGGAGYTF.

The rearrangement joins TRBV9 to TRBJ1-5; the match to TRBD1 covers 8 bases. From germline, CDR1 is SGDLS and CDR2 YYNGEE. There are 16 residues in the CDR3. Trimming cost V 3 bases and J 3 bases; bases outside gene matches: 8. CDR3 protein: CASSANTGGPNQPQHF. CDR3 bases: TGTGCCAGCAGCGCAAATACAGGGGGTCCCAATCAGCCCCAGCATTTT.

J is TRBJ2-4 and V is TRBV11-2; 7 positions agree with TRBD1. The J segment lost 6 bases and the V segment lost 5 bases, leaving 13 bases of the junction unmatched. Germline V lookup: CDR1 SGHAT, CDR2 FQNNGV. The CDR3 length is 16 residues. CDR3 DNA: TGTGCCAGCAGCAGGGGACAGTTAGGCTCTGGAAACATTCAGTACTTC. Translating gives CASSRGQLGSGNIQYF.

This chain joins TRBV6-5 and TRBJ2-7; TRBD2 aligns across 11 bases. Germline loops: CDR1 MNHEY, CDR2 SVGAGI. This CDR3 comprises 14 residues. The junction had 2 bases not matched to a gene; V was cut back by 4 bases and J by 3 bases. Here the CDR3 DNA reads TGTGCCAGCAGTTGGGGACTAGCGGACTACGAGCAGTACTTC. The encoded protein is CASSWGLADYEQYF.

The V call is TRBV10-3, the J call TRBJ2-7, with D possibly matching TRBD1 (6 bases). In germline, CDR1 is ENHRY, CDR2 SYGVKD. V lost 4 bases and J lost 2, with 21 bases in between. The CDR3 has 17 residues. CDR3 bases: TGTGCCATCAGTGGCGTCCCGGGACAACTGACGACCTACGAGCAGTACTTC. It codes for CAISGVPGQLTTYEQYF.

The chain carries TRBV19 and TRBJ1-1; D is ambiguous. V lost 5 bases to trimming and J lost 5 bases, with 15 bases between them. Germline CDR1 is LNHDA and CDR2 is SQIVND (reference sequence). The CDR3 runs to 14 residues. The CDR3 sequence is CASSQQVGWTEAFF. The CDR3 DNA follows: TGTGCCAGTAGTCAACAAGTAGGGTGGACTGAAGCTTTCTTT.

In regard to this clone: One base away lies a much larger clone, so this may be a sequencing read error. Other nucleotide sequences from this sample produce the same CDR3. The V gene is TRBV7-9, the J gene TRBJ2-1; D remains unclear. V was cut by 5 bases and J by 4 bases, with 6 bases left in between. Germline V gene data show CDR1 as SEHNR and CDR2 as FQNEAQ (reference sequence). The length of the CDR3 is 12 residues. In DNA form, the CDR3 reads TGTGCCAGCAGCCCCCATTACAATGAGCAGTTCTTC. Translating it yields CASSPHYNEQFF. Supplemented by reference TRBV7-9 and TRBJ2-1, the full variable domain reads DTGVSQNPRHKITKRGQNVTFRCDPISEHNRLYWYRQTLGQGPEFLTYFQNEAQLEKSRLLSDRFSAERPKGSFSTLEIQRTEQGDSAMYLCASSPHYNEQFFGPGTRLTVL.

The chain carries TRBV27 and TRBJ1-5; D remains ambiguous. The CDR3 is 16 residues long. CDR1 and CDR2 from the germline V gene are MNHEY and SMNVEV (reference sequence). Trimming cost V 5 bases and J 0 bases, with 14 bases left between them. The CDR3 loop reads CASSIRAPYSNQPQHF. The CDR3 DNA is TGTGCCAGCAGTATACGGGCCCCTTATAGCAATCAGCCCCAGCATTTT.

This chain uses TRBV5-1 with TRBJ2-3, with D perhaps TRBD1 or TRBD2 (5 bases each). V dropped 1 base and J dropped 1 base, with 19 bases sitting between them. Germline-derived CDR1 and CDR2 are SGHRS and YFSETQ. The CDR3 covers 18 residues. As DNA, the CDR3 is TGCGCCAGCAGCTTGAACCCGGGGCCCCGATCGGGCACAGATACGCAGTATTTT. It encodes CASSLNPGPRSGTDTQYF. Full variable domain (outside the CDR3, taken from reference TRBV5-1 and TRBJ2-3): KAGVTQTPRYLIKTRGQQVTLSCSPISGHRSVSWYQQTPGQGLQFLFEYFSETQRNKGNFPGRFSGRQFSNSRSEMNVSTLELGDSALYLCASSLNPGPRSGTDTQYFGPGTRLTVL.

The V and J genes are TRBV7-9 and TRBJ1-5; no clear D. The CDR3 is made up of 13 amino acids. Germline V CDR1 and CDR2: SEHNR, FQNEAQ (reference sequence). V was clipped by 1 base and J by 5 bases, with 6 bases between them. CDR3 region: CASSLGSDQPQHF. The CDR3 region has the DNA TGTGCCAGCAGCTTAGGATCGGATCAGCCCCAGCATTTT.

The gene calls are TRBV9 and TRBJ2-2; 12 nucleotides agree with TRBD2. V was clipped by 4 bases and J by 0 bases; unmatched bases: 7. The CDR3 is made up of 18 amino acids. Germline lookup yields CDR1 SGDLS and CDR2 YYNGEE. The CDR3 spells CASSWASGRASNTGELFF. The CDR3 DNA is TGTGCCAGCAGCTGGGCTAGCGGGAGGGCTTCGAACACCGGGGAGCTGTTTTTT.

This clone appeared a single time. The rearrangement uses TRBV7-9 and TRBJ2-3; 7 bases align to TRBD2. Trimming removed 11 bases from V and 0 bases from J; junction bases left unmatched: 8. The germline gives CDR1 SEHNR, CDR2 FQNEAQ (reference sequence). There are 14 residues in the CDR3. CDR3 loop: CAHAGESSTDTQYF. The DNA for the CDR3 is TGTGCCCACGCGGGGGAAAGCAGCACAGATACGCAGTATTTT.

This rearrangement joins TRBV27 to TRBJ2-3; D is ambiguous. The CDR3 runs 14 residues. Trimming removed 7 bases at V and 2 bases at J, with 13 bases between. Germline V gene data show CDR1 as MNHEY and CDR2 as SMNVEV (reference sequence). The CDR3 nucleotides read TGTGCCAGCACTAGTTTGCTCCCCACAGATACGCAGTATTTT. This encodes CASTSLLPTDTQYF.